A single TCR beta chain is shown here with its context. The antigen is undetermined. Libraries were prepared by immunoSEQ multiplex PCR; TCRdb keeps only in-frame clonotypes and omits some of them. The sample yields roughly 28,000 clones, more than 80% seen once. This entry comes from a study of a mutant IDH1 vaccine in newly diagnosed glioma. Time point defined: week 5, during vaccination. Doses of 300 ug of mutant IDH1 20-mer peptide were given with topical imiquimod. The receptor comes from a man between 18 and 35 years old with glioma. Sequences were derived from PBMCs, sampled from a glioma patient whose treatment included an IDH1 peptide vaccine.

CDR3 DNA: TGTGCCAGTAGTCGAGGGCCGGAGACCCAGTACTTC. Translating it yields CASSRGPETQYF. This chain links TRBV19 with TRBJ2-5; TRBD2 might be the D (5 bases). The CDR3 consists of 12 residues. Trimming left V 5 bases short and J 5 bases short, with 9 bases between. In germline, CDR1 is LNHDA, CDR2 SQIVND (reference sequence).